These T cell receptor beta chains were read from a single sample in a study of healthy donors' naive CD4 and CD8 T cells. TCRdb itself ran the reads through MiXCR, one entry per CDR3 protein. This sample has about 180,000 distinct CDR3 sequences, with around three quarters found just once. Source material: naive CD4+ and CD8+ T cells sorted from blood, pooled from several donors. The origin of the receptors is a pool of human donors in good health; the sample pools cells from several healthy donors. Each CDR3 is given with its conserved first and last residue. Each record gives: clone size, D gene, V gene, J gene, CDR3 DNA, CDR3 protein. The D gene is left open where the match is weak. A clone size is listed for some rows: how often the clone was seen (once, few, many), or a class if it is expanded.

NA,NA,TRBV29-1,TRBJ2-7,TGCAGCGTTGAGGTGGGTTTGGGGACGTACGAGCAGTACTTC,CSVEVGLGTYEQYF
NA,NA,TRBV6-5,TRBJ2-3,TGTGCCAGCAGTTATCTCGATACGCAGTATTTT,CASSYLDTQYF
NA,NA,TRBV11-2,TRBJ2-3,TGTGCCAGCAGCCCCACTGGAACTAGCACAGATACGCAGTATTTT,CASSPTGTSTDTQYF
NA,NA,TRBV29-1,TRBJ1-2,TGCAGCGTTGCCCTTCCCGGAATTGGCTACACCTTC,CSVALPGIGYTF
once,NA,TRBV6-2/TRBV6-3,TRBJ1-2,TGTGCCAGCAGTGAGGACTTCCCTCGGGGCTACACCTTC,CASSEDFPRGYTF
NA,TRBD1,TRBV30,TRBJ1-3,TGTGCCTGGAGTGAGGGACAGCTTTACTCTGGAAACACCATATATTTT,CAWSEGQLYSGNTIYF
NA,NA,TRBV29-1,TRBJ2-3,TGCAGCGTTGGGATTGACAGAGTAGATACGCAGTATTTT,CSVGIDRVDTQYF
once,TRBD1,TRBV19,TRBJ1-5,TGTGCCAGTAGAACGGGACAGGTCACGAATCAGCCCCAGCATTTT,CASRTGQVTNQPQHF
NA,TRBD2,TRBV18,TRBJ2-7,TGTGCCAGCTCCCCGGGACTAGCGGGAGACTACGAGCAGTACTTC,CASSPGLAGDYEQYF
NA,TRBD2,TRBV6-2/TRBV6-3,TRBJ2-7,TGTGCCAGCAGTTACTTTCCAGCGGGGGGTTACGAGCAGTACTTC,CASSYFPAGGYEQYF
NA,NA,TRBV29-1,TRBJ2-5,TGCAGCGTTGATGCGGCGGAGCTACAAGAGACCCAGTACTTC,CSVDAAELQETQYF
NA,TRBD2,TRBV20-1,TRBJ2-1,TGCAGTGCTAGAGATCTAACTAGCGGGTACAATGAGCAGTTCTTC,CSARDLTSGYNEQFF
NA,NA,TRBV27,TRBJ1-3,TGTGCCAGCAGTTCCTTGTTGGGGGCCCCTGGAAACACCATATATTTT,CASSSLLGAPGNTIYF
NA,TRBD1,TRBV15,TRBJ2-5,TGTGCCACCAGCAGAGATCGAAGTTTGGACAGGGTGAGAGAGACCCAGTACTTC,CATSRDRSLDRVRETQYF
NA,TRBD1,TRBV19,TRBJ2-1,TGTGCCAGTAAGACAGGGAGTAGCGATGAGCAGTTCTTC,CASKTGSSDEQFF
NA,NA,TRBV29-1,TRBJ2-3,TGCAGCGCCAAGACTACGGGGGCGCGCGATACGCAGTATTTT,CSAKTTGARDTQYF
NA,NA,TRBV10-3,TRBJ2-5,TGTGCCATCAGTGTCCAAGAGACCCAGTACTTC,CAISVQETQYF
NA,TRBD2,TRBV5-1,TRBJ2-7,TGCGCCAGCAGCTTGGAACCGACTAGCGGAGCCTACGAGCAGTACTTC,CASSLEPTSGAYEQYF
NA,TRBD1,TRBV5-6,TRBJ2-5,TGTGCCAGCAGCGACTTACAGGGGAATGAAGAGACCCAGTACTTC,CASSDLQGNEETQYF
few,TRBD1,TRBV6-5,TRBJ2-7,TGTGCCTCTCGTAGGACAGGATCCTACGAGCAGTACTTC,CASRRTGSYEQYF
few,NA,TRBV6-2/TRBV6-3,TRBJ2-1,TGTGCCAGCAGTTGGGCCCCAGGCTCCTACAATGAGCAGTTCTTC,CASSWAPGSYNEQFF
NA,TRBD2,TRBV15,TRBJ2-1,TGTGCCACTAGGACTAGCGGGTCCGTCAGAAGCAATGAGCAGTTCTTC,CATRTSGSVRSNEQFF
few,TRBD1,TRBV6-5,TRBJ2-1,TGTGCCAGCAGTTCCACAGGGGCCTACAATGAGCAGTTCTTC,CASSSTGAYNEQFF
NA,NA,TRBV29-1,TRBJ1-3,TGCAGCGTTCGGGGTCCCTCTGGAAACACCATATATTTT,CSVRGPSGNTIYF
NA,TRBD2,TRBV6-2/TRBV6-3,TRBJ2-1,TGTGCCAGCAGTTACAGCGGGAAGTACTACAATGAGCAGTTCTTC,CASSYSGKYYNEQFF
once,TRBD1,TRBV29-1,TRBJ2-5,TGCAGCGTTGCCCCAGGGGGTCAAGAGACCCAGTACTTC,CSVAPGGQETQYF
few,NA,TRBV30,TRBJ1-2,TGTGCCTGGAGTGTGAGTTCGGGGGCGCGCGGCTACACCTTC,CAWSVSSGARGYTF
NA,NA,TRBV18,TRBJ2-1,TGTGCCAGCTCACCACTCAGGACGGACGAGCAGTTCTTC,CASSPLRTDEQFF
NA,NA,TRBV7-2,TRBJ2-7,TGTGCCAGCAGCTTACCACAGTCCTACGAGCAGTACTTC,CASSLPQSYEQYF
NA,NA,TRBV28,TRBJ2-6,TGTGCCAGCAGTCCCCAGCCCCCGCTCTCTGGGGCCAACGTCCTGACTTTC,CASSPQPPLSGANVLTF
NA,NA,TRBV29-1,TRBJ2-1,TGCAGCGTTTTTTGGAGTAATGAGCAGTTCTTC,CSVFWSNEQFF
once,NA,TRBV29-1,TRBJ1-1,TGCAGCGTTGAACGCCAGGCGGGTGCTGAAGCTTTCTTT,CSVERQAGAEAFF
NA,NA,TRBV7-2,TRBJ2-7,TGTGCCAGCAGCTTATATAGAGCCTACGAGCAGTACTTC,CASSLYRAYEQYF
NA,NA,TRBV30,TRBJ2-3,TGTGCCTGGGGGTACACAGATACGCAGTATTTT,CAWGYTDTQYF
NA,NA,TRBV29-1,TRBJ1-1,TGCAGCGTTGAAGACTGGAGGCCGAACACTGAAGCTTTCTTT,CSVEDWRPNTEAFF